The TCR beta chain described here comes from a study of blood T cell repertoires in COVID-19. Repertoires were generated with immunoSEQ multiplex PCR, while TCRdb's copy carries only in-frame clones and drops some. The sample lists more than 350,000 clones; 70% to 90% were seen once. V was clipped by 1 base and J by 6 bases; unmatched bases: 9. CDR3 length: 17 amino acids. The germline V gene encodes CDR1 LGHNA and CDR2 YSLEER. Living in 24 US areas, the participants were between roughly 18 and 90 years of age. This sequence joins TRBV4-3 and TRBJ1-4; 9 bases line up with TRBD1. The sequence derives from a woman aged 18-30 years who had been exposed to COVID-19. Sequenced material: PBMCs or T cells enriched from blood (not recorded which). CDR3 in DNA: TGCGCCAGCAGCCAAGTAGCATCCGGGACAGGGTATGAAAAACTGTTTTTT. Translated: CASSQVASGTGYEKLFF.